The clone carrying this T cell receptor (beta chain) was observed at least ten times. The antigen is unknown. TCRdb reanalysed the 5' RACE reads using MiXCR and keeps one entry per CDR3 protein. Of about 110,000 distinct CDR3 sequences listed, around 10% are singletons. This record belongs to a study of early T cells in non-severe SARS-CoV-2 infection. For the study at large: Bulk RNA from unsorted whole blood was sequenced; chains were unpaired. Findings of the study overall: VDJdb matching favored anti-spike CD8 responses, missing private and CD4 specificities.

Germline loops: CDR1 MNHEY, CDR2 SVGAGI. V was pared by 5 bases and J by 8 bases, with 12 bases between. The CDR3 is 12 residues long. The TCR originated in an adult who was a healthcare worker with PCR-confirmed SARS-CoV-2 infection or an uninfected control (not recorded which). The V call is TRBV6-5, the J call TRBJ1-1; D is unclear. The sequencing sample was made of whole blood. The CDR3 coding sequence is TGTGCCAGCAGTGCCCGACTCCCCGAAGCTTTCTTT. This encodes CASSARLPEAFF.